This note documents a single TCR beta chain sequence. The V and J ends lost 1 base and 4 bases, in that order; junction bases with no gene match: 9. Germline-derived CDR1 and CDR2 are SNHLY and FYNNEI. The CDR3 length is 17 residues. This record comes from a study of blood T cell repertoires in COVID-19. Study details: Sites in the United States, Italy and Spain provided acute and convalescent COVID-19 samples. The analysed material was cDNA or gDNA that came from T cells, B-cell-depleted T cells, or PBMCs.

In the authors' methods: Using reference gene primer amplification, nucleated cell counts were estimated. TCRdb's copy holds only in-frame clones and misses some; the assay was immunoSEQ multiplex PCR. Clone size and the V and J calls come from that table; the DNA yielded D and trimming. The table has about 140,000 clones, about 76% seen once. This clonotype was obtained from an elderly man with acute or convalescent COVID-19. V is TRBV2 and J is TRBJ1-4, with 7 nucleotides matching TRBD1. The sample taken for sequencing was peripheral blood. This CDR3 is CASSEDGQGVRNEKLFF. The CDR3 nucleotides are TGTGCCAGCAGTGAAGACGGGCAGGGGGTTCGTAATGAAAAACTGTTTTTT.